The 5 T cell receptor beta chains below all came from one sample that was sequenced in a study of shared clonotypes between healthy human individuals. Selected positively for CCR7 and CD45RO-negative, naive CD8 cells excluded terminally differentiated effector memory CD45RA+ cells. Measured with immunoSEQ multiplex PCR; TCRdb has only the in-frame clones, and not every one. The data show roughly 2,000,000 clones, roughly 93% seen once. Source material: naive CD8+ T cells from PBMCs. These receptors originate from a man younger than 35 in good health. Some clones in this sample may be carry-over from other donors' samples.

V is TRBV9 and J is TRBJ1-4, with D uncertain. The germline V gene has CDR1 SGDLS and CDR2 YYNGEE. The CDR3 is made up of 16 amino acids. The germline V and J ends were trimmed by 0 bases and 1 base, with 10 bases remaining between them. The CDR3 is CASSVGRGVTNEKLFF. CDR3 bases: TGTGCCAGCAGCGTAGGACGGGGAGTAACTAATGAAAAACTGTTTTTT.

The chain links TRBV4-3 to TRBJ1-4; TRBD1 matches 9 bases. The V gene end was trimmed by 0 bases and the J gene end by 12 bases; junction bases not matched to a gene: 29. Germline values: CDR1 LGHNA, CDR2 YSLEER. The CDR3 contains 22 residues. The CDR3 is CASSQDLGQGILGSRWSGELFF. As DNA, the CDR3 is TGCGCCAGCAGCCAAGATTTGGGACAGGGTATCTTGGGGTCGCGGTGGTCCGGGGAACTGTTTTTT.

The chain uses TRBV5-1 and TRBJ2-7, with D perhaps matching TRBD2 (5 bases). Germline CDR1 is SGHRS and CDR2 is YFSETQ. V was clipped by 2 bases and J by 5 bases, with 5 bases between them. This CDR3 comprises 11 residues. CDR3 in amino acids: CASSFSDEQYF. Here the CDR3 DNA reads TGCGCCAGCAGCTTTAGCGACGAGCAGTACTTC. Full variable domain (remainder filled in from reference TRBV5-1 and TRBJ2-7): KAGVTQTPRYLIKTRGQQVTLSCSPISGHRSVSWYQQTPGQGLQFLFEYFSETQRNKGNFPGRFSGRQFSNSRSEMNVSTLELGDSALYLCASSFSDEQYFGPGTRLTVT.

This sequence joins TRBV25-1 and TRBJ2-1, with TRBD2 matching over 12 bases. Germline V lookup: CDR1 MGHDK, CDR2 SYGVNS. CDR3 length: 12 residues. Trimming at V came to 10 bases and at J to 15 bases, leaving 10 bases not matched to a gene. CDR3 protein: CATGTSGPRTFF. The CDR3 DNA sequence: TGTGCCACTGGGACTAGCGGGCCGCGAACGTTCTTC.

The table lists this clone with a count of one. The chain recombines TRBV5-4 with TRBJ2-6; unclear D gene. V gave up 0 bases and J gave up 5 bases, with 0 bases separating them. The CDR3 has 12 amino acids. Germline V CDR1 and CDR2: SGHNT, YYREEE (reference sequence). The CDR3 loop reads CASSLGANVLTF. Here the CDR3 DNA reads TGTGCCAGCAGCTTGGGGGCCAACGTCCTGACTTTC.